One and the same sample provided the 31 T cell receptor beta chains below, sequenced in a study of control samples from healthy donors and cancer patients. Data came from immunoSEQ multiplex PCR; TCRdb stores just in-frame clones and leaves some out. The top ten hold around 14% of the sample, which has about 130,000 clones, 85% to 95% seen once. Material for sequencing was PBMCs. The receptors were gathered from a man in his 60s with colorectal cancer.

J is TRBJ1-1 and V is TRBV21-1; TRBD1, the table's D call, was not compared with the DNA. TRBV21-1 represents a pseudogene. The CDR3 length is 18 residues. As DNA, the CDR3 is TGTGCCAGCAGCAAAGGGGGGACAGGGGAGAGGGAAAACACTGAAGCTTTCTTT. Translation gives CASSKGGTGERENTEAFF.

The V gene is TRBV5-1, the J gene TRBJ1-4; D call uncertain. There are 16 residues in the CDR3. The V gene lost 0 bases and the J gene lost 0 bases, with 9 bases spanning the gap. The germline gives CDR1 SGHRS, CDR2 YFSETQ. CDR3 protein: CASSLAGRATNEKLFF. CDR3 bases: TGCGCCAGCAGCTTGGCTGGGAGGGCAACTAATGAAAAACTGTTTTTT.

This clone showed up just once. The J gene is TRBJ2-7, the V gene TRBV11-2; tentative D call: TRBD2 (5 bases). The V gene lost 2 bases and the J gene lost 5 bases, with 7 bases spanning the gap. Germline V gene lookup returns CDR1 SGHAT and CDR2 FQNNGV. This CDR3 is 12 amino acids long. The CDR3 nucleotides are TGTGCCAGCAGCTTAATAGCGAACGAGCAGTACTTC. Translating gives CASSLIANEQYF.

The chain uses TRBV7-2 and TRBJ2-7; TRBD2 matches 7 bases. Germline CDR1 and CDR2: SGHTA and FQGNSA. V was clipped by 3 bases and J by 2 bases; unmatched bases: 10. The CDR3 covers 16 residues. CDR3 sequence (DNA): TGTGCCAGCAGCTTGAATCTCTGGGGGACTACCTACGAGCAGTACTTC. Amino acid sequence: CASSLNLWGTTYEQYF.

The CDR3 protein is CAIKGDATNEKLFF. CDR3 sequence (DNA): TGTGCCATCAAAGGTGATGCAACTAATGAAAAACTGTTTTTT. The chain joins TRBV10-3 to TRBJ1-4; no definite D call. CDR1 and CDR2 from the germline V gene are ENHRY and SYGVKD. The CDR3 runs 14 residues. V was trimmed by 7 bases and J by 0 bases, leaving 9 bases between them.

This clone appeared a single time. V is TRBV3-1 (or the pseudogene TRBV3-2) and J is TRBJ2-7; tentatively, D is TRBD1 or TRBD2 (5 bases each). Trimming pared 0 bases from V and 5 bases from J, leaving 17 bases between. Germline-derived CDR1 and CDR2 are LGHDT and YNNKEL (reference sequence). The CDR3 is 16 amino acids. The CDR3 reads CASSQEGDPGFHEQYF. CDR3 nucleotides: TGTGCCAGCAGCCAAGAAGGGGACCCAGGGTTCCACGAGCAGTACTTC.

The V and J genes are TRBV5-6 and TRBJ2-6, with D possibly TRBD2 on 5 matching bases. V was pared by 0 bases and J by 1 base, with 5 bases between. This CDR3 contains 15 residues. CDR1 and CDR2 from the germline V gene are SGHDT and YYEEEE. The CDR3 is CASSLGRSGANVLTF. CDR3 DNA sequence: TGTGCCAGCAGCTTGGGGAGGTCTGGGGCCAACGTCCTGACTTTC. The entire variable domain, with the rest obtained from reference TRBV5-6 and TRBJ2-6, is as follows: DAGVTQSPTHLIKTRGQQVTLRCSPKSGHDTVSWYQQALGQGPQFIFQYYEEEERQRGNFPDRFSGHQFPNYSSELNVNALLLGDSALYLCASSLGRSGANVLTFGAGSRLTVL.

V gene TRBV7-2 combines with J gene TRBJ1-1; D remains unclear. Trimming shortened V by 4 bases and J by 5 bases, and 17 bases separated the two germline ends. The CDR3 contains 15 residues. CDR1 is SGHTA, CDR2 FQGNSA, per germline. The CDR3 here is CASSSTWGTGTEAFF. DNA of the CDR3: TGTGCCAGCAGCTCCACATGGGGTACGGGAACTGAAGCTTTCTTT.

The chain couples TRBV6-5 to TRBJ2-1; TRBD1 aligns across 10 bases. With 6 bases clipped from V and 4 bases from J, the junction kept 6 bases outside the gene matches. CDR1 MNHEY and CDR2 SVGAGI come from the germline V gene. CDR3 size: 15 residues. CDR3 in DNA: TGTGCCAGCAGGCCTGACAGGGGGCCATACAATGAGCAGTTCTTC. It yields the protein CASRPDRGPYNEQFF.

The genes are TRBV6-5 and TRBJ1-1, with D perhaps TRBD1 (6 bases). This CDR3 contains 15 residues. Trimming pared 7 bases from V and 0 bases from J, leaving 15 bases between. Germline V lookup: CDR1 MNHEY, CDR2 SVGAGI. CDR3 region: CASMETGLMNTEAFF. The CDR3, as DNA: TGTGCCAGCATGGAGACAGGCCTGATGAACACTGAAGCTTTCTTT.

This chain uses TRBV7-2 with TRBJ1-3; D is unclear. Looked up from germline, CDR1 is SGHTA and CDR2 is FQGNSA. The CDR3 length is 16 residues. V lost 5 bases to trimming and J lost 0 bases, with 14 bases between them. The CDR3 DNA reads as TGTGCCAGCAGCACCTCCGACATTGGCTCTGGAAACACCATATATTTT. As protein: CASSTSDIGSGNTIYF.

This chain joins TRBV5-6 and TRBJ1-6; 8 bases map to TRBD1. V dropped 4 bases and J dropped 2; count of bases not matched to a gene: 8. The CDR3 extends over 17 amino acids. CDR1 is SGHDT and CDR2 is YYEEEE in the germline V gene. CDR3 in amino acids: CASSPGQGRTYNSPLHF. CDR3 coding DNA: TGTGCCAGCAGCCCAGGACAGGGACGGACCTATAATTCACCCCTCCACTTT. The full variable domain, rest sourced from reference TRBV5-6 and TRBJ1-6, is DAGVTQSPTHLIKTRGQQVTLRCSPKSGHDTVSWYQQALGQGPQFIFQYYEEEERQRGNFPDRFSGHQFPNYSSELNVNALLLGDSALYLCASSPGQGRTYNSPLHFGNGTRLTVT.

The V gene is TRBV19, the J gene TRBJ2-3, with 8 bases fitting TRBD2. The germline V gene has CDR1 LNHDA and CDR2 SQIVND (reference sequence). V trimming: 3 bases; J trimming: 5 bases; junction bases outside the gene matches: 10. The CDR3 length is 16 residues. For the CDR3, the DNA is TGTGCCAGTAGTATGAAGACTAGCGTTGGAAGAGATACGCAGTATTTT. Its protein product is CASSMKTSVGRDTQYF. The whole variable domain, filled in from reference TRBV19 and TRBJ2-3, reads DGGITQSPKYLFRKEGQNVTLSCEQNLNHDAMYWYRQDPGQGLRLIYYSQIVNDFQKGDIAEGYSVSREKKESFPLTVTSAQKNPTAFYLCASSMKTSVGRDTQYFGPGTRLTVL.

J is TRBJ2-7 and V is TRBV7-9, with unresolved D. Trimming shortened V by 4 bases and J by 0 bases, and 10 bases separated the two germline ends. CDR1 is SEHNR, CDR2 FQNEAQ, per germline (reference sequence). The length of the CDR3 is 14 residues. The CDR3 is CASSSDGYSYEQYF. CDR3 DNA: TGTGCCAGCAGCTCGGACGGATACTCCTACGAGCAGTACTTC.

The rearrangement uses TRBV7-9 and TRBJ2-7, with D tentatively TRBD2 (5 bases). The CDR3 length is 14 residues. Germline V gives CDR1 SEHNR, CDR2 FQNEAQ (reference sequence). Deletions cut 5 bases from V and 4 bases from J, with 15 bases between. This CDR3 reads CASSLTGEQYEQYF. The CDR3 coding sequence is TGTGCCAGCAGCCTTACCGGGGAGCAGTACGAGCAGTACTTC. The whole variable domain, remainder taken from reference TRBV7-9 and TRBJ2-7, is DTGVSQNPRHKITKRGQNVTFRCDPISEHNRLYWYRQTLGQGPEFLTYFQNEAQLEKSRLLSDRFSAERPKGSFSTLEIQRTEQGDSAMYLCASSLTGEQYEQYFGPGTRLTVT.

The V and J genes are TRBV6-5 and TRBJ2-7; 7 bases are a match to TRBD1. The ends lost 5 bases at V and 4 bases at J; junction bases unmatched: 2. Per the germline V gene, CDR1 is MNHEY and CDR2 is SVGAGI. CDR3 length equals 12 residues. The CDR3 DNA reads TGTGCCAGCAGTCGACAGGGATACGAGCAGTACTTC. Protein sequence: CASSRQGYEQYF.

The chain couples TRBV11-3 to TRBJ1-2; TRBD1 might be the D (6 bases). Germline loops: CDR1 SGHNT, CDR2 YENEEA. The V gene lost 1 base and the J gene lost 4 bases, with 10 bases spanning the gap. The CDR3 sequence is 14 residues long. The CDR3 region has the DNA TGTGCCAGCAGCTTAGGCCCGGGGGCCTATGGCTACACCTTC. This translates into CASSLGPGAYGYTF. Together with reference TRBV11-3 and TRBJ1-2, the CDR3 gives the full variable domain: EAGVVQSPRYKIIEKKQPVAFWCNPISGHNTLYWYLQNLGQGPELLIRYENEEAVDDSQLPKDRFSAERLKGVDSTLKIQPAELGDSAVYLCASSLGPGAYGYTFGSGTRLTVV.

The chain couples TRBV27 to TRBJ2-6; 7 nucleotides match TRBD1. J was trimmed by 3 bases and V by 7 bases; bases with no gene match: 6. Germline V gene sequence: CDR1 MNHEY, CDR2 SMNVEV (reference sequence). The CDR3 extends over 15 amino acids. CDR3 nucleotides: TGTGCCAGCAAACTAGGGGGCATTGGGGCCAACGTCCTGACTTTC. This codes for CASKLGGIGANVLTF.

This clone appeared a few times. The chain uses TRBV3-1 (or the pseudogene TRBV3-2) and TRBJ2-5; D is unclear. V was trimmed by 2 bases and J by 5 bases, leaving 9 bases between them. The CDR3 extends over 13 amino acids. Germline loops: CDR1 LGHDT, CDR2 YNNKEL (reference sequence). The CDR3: CASSQPLVETQYF. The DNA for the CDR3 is TGTGCCAGCAGCCAACCCCTTGTGGAGACCCAGTACTTC.

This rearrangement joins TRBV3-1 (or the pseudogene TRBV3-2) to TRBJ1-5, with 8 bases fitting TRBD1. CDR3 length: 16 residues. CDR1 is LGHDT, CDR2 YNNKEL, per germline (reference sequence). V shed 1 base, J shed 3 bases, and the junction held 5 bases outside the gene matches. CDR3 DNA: TGTGCCAGCAGCCAAGGGACAGGGTATAACAATCAGCCCCAGCATTTT. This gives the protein CASSQGTGYNNQPQHF.

The CDR3 DNA sequence: TGTGCCAGCAGCAAAGGGGGACAGACAAACAATGAGCAGTTCTTC. Translated, it gives CASSKGGQTNNEQFF. This chain joins TRBV21-1 and TRBJ2-1; the table's D call TRBD1 went unverified against the DNA. TRBV21-1 corresponds to a pseudogene. This CDR3 has 15 amino acids.

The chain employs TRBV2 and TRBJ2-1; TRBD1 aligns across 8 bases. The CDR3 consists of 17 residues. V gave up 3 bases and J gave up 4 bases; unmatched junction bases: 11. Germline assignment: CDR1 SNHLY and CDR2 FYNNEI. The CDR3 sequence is CASSDRGPTATYNEQFF. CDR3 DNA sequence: TGTGCCAGCAGTGACAGGGGGCCCACCGCTACTTACAATGAGCAGTTCTTC.

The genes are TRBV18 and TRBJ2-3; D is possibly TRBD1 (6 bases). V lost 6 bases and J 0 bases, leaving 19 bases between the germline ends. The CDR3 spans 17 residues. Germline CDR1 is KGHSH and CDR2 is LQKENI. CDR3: CASSLTGLLSSTDTQYF. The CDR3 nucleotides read TGTGCCAGCTCGCTCACAGGGCTTTTATCTAGCACAGATACGCAGTATTTT. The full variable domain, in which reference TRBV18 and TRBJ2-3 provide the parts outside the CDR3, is NAGVMQNPRHLVRRRGQEARLRCSPMKGHSHVYWYRQLPEEGLKFMVYLQKENIIDESGMPKERFSAEFPKEGPSILRIQQVVRGDSAAYFCASSLTGLLSSTDTQYFGPGTRLTVL.

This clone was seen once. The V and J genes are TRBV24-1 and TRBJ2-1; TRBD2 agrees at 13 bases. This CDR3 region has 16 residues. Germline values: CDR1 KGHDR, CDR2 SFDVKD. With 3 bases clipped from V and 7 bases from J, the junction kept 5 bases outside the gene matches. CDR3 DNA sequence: TGTGCCACCAGTGATCCAACTAGCGGGGGGGCTAATGAGCAGTTCTTC. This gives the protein CATSDPTSGGANEQFF.

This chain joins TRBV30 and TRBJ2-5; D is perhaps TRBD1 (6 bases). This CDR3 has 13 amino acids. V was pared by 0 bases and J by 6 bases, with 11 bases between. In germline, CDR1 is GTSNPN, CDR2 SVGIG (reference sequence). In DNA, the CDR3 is TGTGCCTGGAGTGTGACGGACAGCCAGACCCAGTACTTC. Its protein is CAWSVTDSQTQYF.

The CDR3 region is CASSPGFPPTEAFF. DNA of the CDR3: TGTGCCAGCAGCCCGGGTTTCCCCCCCACTGAAGCTTTCTTT. The genes are TRBV3-1 (or the pseudogene TRBV3-2) and TRBJ1-1; D call uncertain. The CDR3 loop spans 14 amino acids. V was shortened by 4 bases and J by 4 bases, with 13 bases between the two germline ends. Looked up from germline, CDR1 is LGHDT and CDR2 is YNNKEL (reference sequence).

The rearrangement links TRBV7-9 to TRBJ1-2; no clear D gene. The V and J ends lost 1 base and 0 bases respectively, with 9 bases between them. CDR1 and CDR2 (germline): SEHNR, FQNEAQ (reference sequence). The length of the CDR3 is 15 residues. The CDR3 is CASSLEWATNYGYTF. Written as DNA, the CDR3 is TGTGCCAGCAGCTTAGAGTGGGCTACTAACTATGGCTACACCTTC.

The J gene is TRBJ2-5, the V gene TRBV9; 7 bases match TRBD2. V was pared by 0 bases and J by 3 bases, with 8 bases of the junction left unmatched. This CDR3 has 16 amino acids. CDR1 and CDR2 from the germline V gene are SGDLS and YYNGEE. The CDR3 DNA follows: TGTGCCAGCAGCGTAGTTGGACTAGGGGTCGAAGAGACCCAGTACTTC. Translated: CASSVVGLGVEETQYF.

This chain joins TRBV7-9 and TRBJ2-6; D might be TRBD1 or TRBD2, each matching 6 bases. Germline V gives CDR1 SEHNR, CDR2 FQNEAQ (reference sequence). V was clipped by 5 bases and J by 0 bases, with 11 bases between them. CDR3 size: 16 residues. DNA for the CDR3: TGTGCCAGCAGCCGCCGGGGGCTCTCTGGGGCCAACGTCCTGACTTTC. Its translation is CASSRRGLSGANVLTF.

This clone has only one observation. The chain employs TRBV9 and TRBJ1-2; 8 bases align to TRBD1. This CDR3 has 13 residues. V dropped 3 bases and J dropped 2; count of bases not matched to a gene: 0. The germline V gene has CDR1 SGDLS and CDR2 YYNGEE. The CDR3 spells CASSAGGNYGYTF. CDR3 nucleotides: TGTGCCAGCAGCGCAGGGGGCAACTATGGCTACACCTTC.

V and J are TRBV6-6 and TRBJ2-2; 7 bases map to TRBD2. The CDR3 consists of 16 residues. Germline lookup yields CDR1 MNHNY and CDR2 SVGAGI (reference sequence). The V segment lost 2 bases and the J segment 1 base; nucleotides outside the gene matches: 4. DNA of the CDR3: TGTGCCAGCAGTTACGGTCGGGGGGTGAACACCGGGGAGCTGTTTTTT. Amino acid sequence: CASSYGRGVNTGELFF.